This T cell receptor (beta chain) was retrieved from a study of cytomegalovirus exposure and HLA in healthy donors. Regarding the study as a whole: The study put around 180 TCR beta chains on its list as cytomegalovirus-associated. 87-base-pair reads could not separate some V segments, including TRBV6-2 and TRBV6-3. Among immune exposure information, only CMV serostatus was available.

This PCR relied on a set of 60 Vbeta primers and 13 Jbeta primers. The table came from immunoSEQ multiplex PCR; TCRdb's copy has only in-frame clones and leaves some out. The data contain 180,000 or so clones, roughly 80% of them singletons. The CDR3 has 15 amino acids. Germline CDR1 reads MNHNS; CDR2 reads SASEGT. V lost 6 bases and J 0 bases, leaving 12 bases between the germline ends. Of note for this clone: The antigen remains undetermined.

The origin of this receptor is a woman between 50 and 59 years old in good health and CMV-seropositive. The chain recombines TRBV6-1 with TRBJ1-5; maybe TRBD1 (5 bases). The specimen sequenced was PBMCs. CDR3 nucleotides: TGTGCCAGCAGCCTGACAGCTAATAGCAATCAGCCCCAGCATTTT. Its translation: CASSLTANSNQPQHF.